One sample yielded the 15 T cell receptor beta chains listed below, sequenced in a study of cytomegalovirus exposure and HLA in healthy donors (TCRdb year 2017). Library prep was done by the immunoSEQ multiplex PCR assay. The multiplex PCR relied on a mix of 60 forward primers for TCR Vbeta segments and 13 reverse primers for TCR Jbeta segments. This immuneACCESS table, as held by TCRdb, lists in-frame sequences with V and J called but not all clones. Of the missing ones, under half trace to an unresolved V gene in checked studies; the others have no known cause. The sample has some 100,000 clones on record, 76% of them singletons. The ten largest clones take up 15% to 20% of the sample. Sample: PBMCs. These TCRs come from a man in his fifties or sixties in good health and CMV-seropositive.

V is TRBV7-2 and J is TRBJ2-6; 10 bases map to TRBD2. Germline V CDR1 and CDR2: SGHTA, FQGNSA. The CDR3 is 19 amino acids. V was pared by 4 bases and J by 1 base, with 10 bases of the junction left unmatched. CDR3 loop: CASSSTGLATISGANVLTF. The CDR3 DNA reads TGTGCCAGCAGCTCCACGGGACTAGCGACGATATCTGGGGCCAACGTCCTGACTTTC.

The chain uses TRBV27 and TRBJ1-2, with TRBD1 as a possible D gene (5 bases). V lost 2 bases and J 3 bases, leaving 7 bases between the germline ends. CDR3 size: 13 residues. Germline V gene lookup returns CDR1 MNHEY and CDR2 SMNVEV (reference sequence). The CDR3 region is CASSLDRYYGYTF. The DNA for the CDR3 is TGTGCCAGCAGTTTAGACAGATACTATGGCTACACCTTC.

This sequence joins TRBV5-1 and TRBJ2-5, with D possibly being TRBD1 (6 bases). The CDR3 sequence is 12 residues long. The germline V gene has CDR1 SGHRS and CDR2 YFSETQ. The V end lost 5 bases, the J end lost 4 bases, and 9 bases lay between the germline ends. Here the CDR3 reads CASRSGVETQYF. The CDR3 bases are TGCGCCAGCAGATCAGGGGTAGAGACCCAGTACTTC.

This clone was recorded once. For the CDR3, the DNA is TGCGCCAGCAGCCCAGTGGACAGGGAGAACACTGAAGCTTTCTTT. This gives the protein CASSPVDRENTEAFF. The V gene is TRBV4-3, the J gene TRBJ1-1, with 8 bases lining up with TRBD1. CDR1 and CDR2 (germline): LGHNA, YSLEER. After removal of 4 bases from V and 1 base from J, the junction contained 5 bases not matched to a gene. The CDR3 is 15 residues long.

J is TRBJ1-2 and V is TRBV5-8; 12 nucleotides match TRBD1. The CDR3 extends over 14 amino acids. Germline V gene sequence: CDR1 SGHTS, CDR2 YDEGEE. The V and J ends lost 5 bases and 10 bases, in that order; junction bases with no gene match: 9. The CDR3 region is CASRRRDRGQVYTF. The CDR3 DNA reads as TGTGCCAGCAGACGCCGGGACAGGGGGCAAGTCTACACCTTC.

V is TRBV7-2 and J is TRBJ2-3; D not resolved. Germline CDR1 SGHTA, CDR2 FQGNSA. The V end lost 5 bases, the J end lost 5 bases, and 11 bases lay between the germline ends. The CDR3 has 13 residues. The CDR3 coding sequence is TGTGCCAGCAGCCCCGACCCGGGAGATACGCAGTATTTT. It specifies CASSPDPGDTQYF.

The chain joins TRBV6-5 to TRBJ1-3; no clear D. This CDR3 is 14 amino acids long. Germline V gene lookup returns CDR1 MNHEY and CDR2 SVGAGI. Deletions cut 0 bases from V and 4 bases from J, with 7 bases between. The DNA of the CDR3 is TGTGCCAGCAGTTACTCGAAACAGGGAAACACCATATATTTT. It encodes CASSYSKQGNTIYF.

The chain employs TRBV7-9 and TRBJ1-2; 8 bases are a match to TRBD1. The CDR3 contains 13 residues. CDR1 is SEHNR, CDR2 FQNEAQ, per germline (reference sequence). Trimming removed 7 bases from V and 8 bases from J; junction bases left unmatched: 9. CDR3 region: CASNRDRTGGYTF. The CDR3 DNA is TGTGCCAGCAACCGGGACAGGACGGGGGGCTACACCTTC.

The V gene is TRBV19, the J gene TRBJ1-2, with D hard to call. CDR1 and CDR2 from the germline V gene are LNHDA and SQIVND (reference sequence). V lost 1 base, J lost 0 bases, and 6 bases lay in between. This CDR3 spans 14 amino acids. The CDR3 DNA is TGTGCCAGTAGTATAGTTCCTTCTAACTATGGCTACACCTTC. It is translated as CASSIVPSNYGYTF.

The chain links TRBV9 to TRBJ2-3, with 8 bases matching TRBD2. The CDR3 is 17 residues long. Germline CDR1 SGDLS, CDR2 YYNGEE. The V segment lost 0 bases and the J segment 0 bases; nucleotides outside the gene matches: 6. CDR3 in amino acids: CASSVGIAGRSTDTQYF. The CDR3, as DNA: TGTGCCAGCAGCGTAGGGATAGCGGGGCGTAGCACAGATACGCAGTATTTT.

The rearrangement uses TRBV6-5 and TRBJ2-1; 8 bases agree with TRBD1. The CDR3 extends over 15 amino acids. Germline lookup yields CDR1 MNHEY and CDR2 SVGAGI. The junction had 4 bases not matched to a gene; V was cut back by 6 bases and J by 0 bases. The CDR3, as DNA: TGTGCCAGCAGGCTGGGACAGGTCTCCTACAATGAGCAGTTCTTC. Its translation: CASRLGQVSYNEQFF.

Worth noting for this clone: Other DNA sequences in the sample encode the same CDR3. V gene TRBV6-5 combines with J gene TRBJ2-7; TRBD2 matches at 13 bases. The CDR3 spans 15 residues. CDR1 is MNHEY and CDR2 is SVGAGI in the germline V gene. The V gene end was trimmed by 7 bases and the J gene end by 5 bases; junction bases not matched to a gene: 8. CDR3 sequence: CASTRTSGSTDEQYF. The CDR3 nucleotides are TGTGCCAGCACCAGGACTAGCGGGAGTACCGACGAGCAGTACTTC.

The chain couples TRBV19 to TRBJ1-2, with unresolved D. V was trimmed by 3 bases and J by 4 bases, leaving 18 bases between them. This CDR3 is built from 16 residues. CDR1 is LNHDA, CDR2 SQIVND, per germline (reference sequence). As DNA, the CDR3 is TGTGCCAGTAGTATGTTTCGACCGCGGACTCTCTATGGCTACACCTTC. Translating it yields CASSMFRPRTLYGYTF.

V gene TRBV29-1 combines with J gene TRBJ2-1; 14 bases are a match to TRBD2. The V segment lost 6 bases and the J segment 9 bases; nucleotides outside the gene matches: 4. From germline, CDR1 is SQVTM and CDR2 ANQGSEA. This CDR3 spans 13 amino acids. This CDR3 reads CSVGTSGGIEQFF. The CDR3 DNA reads as TGCAGCGTCGGGACTAGCGGGGGCATTGAGCAGTTCTTC.

This chain's CDR3 is CASSQGTGTEYEQYF. Written as DNA, the CDR3 is TGTGCCAGCAGCCAAGGAACAGGTACTGAATACGAGCAGTACTTC. The chain recombines TRBV14 with TRBJ2-7; perhaps TRBD1 as D (5 bases). Trimming removed 1 base from V and 4 bases from J, with 14 bases in between. Looked up from germline, CDR1 is SGHDN and CDR2 is FVKESK. The CDR3 is 15 residues long.